This T cell receptor beta chain emerged from a study of cytomegalovirus exposure and HLA in healthy donors. Across the study: As released early, the data held 75 million to 90 million unique TCRs from HLA-typed donors. Regarding the study as a whole: Rare TCR sequences dominated, though some public TCRs recurred in many donors. The study listed 150 to 200 cytomegalovirus-associated TCR beta chains. In a later analysis, HLA-associated beta chains showed higher expansion and lower generation probabilities than comparable chains.

60 Vbeta and 13 Jbeta primers were used in PCR. Some clones are missing from TCRdb's copy, which holds only in-frame ones; the method was immunoSEQ multiplex PCR. The sample includes over 90,000 clones, 60% to 85% of them seen just once. Notes on this clone: The antigen is not known.

The V gene's germline CDR1 is SNHLY and CDR2 FYNNEI. There are 13 residues in the CDR3. V gave up 6 bases and J gave up 7 bases; unmatched junction bases: 6. The receptor was isolated from a man between 50 and 59 years old in good health and CMV-seropositive. The material sequenced was PBMCs. The chain has TRBV2 and TRBJ1-1; 9 bases align to TRBD1. CDR3 sequence: CASSYRGRDEAFF. The DNA of the CDR3 is TGTGCCAGCAGCTACAGGGGGCGGGATGAAGCTTTCTTT. Combining the CDR3 with reference TRBV2 and TRBJ1-1 gives the whole variable domain EPEVTQTPSHQVTQMGQEVILRCVPISNHLYFYWYRQILGQKVEFLVSFYNNEISEKSEIFDDQFSVERPDGSNFTLKIRSTKLEDSAMYFCASSYRGRDEAFFGQGTRLTVV.